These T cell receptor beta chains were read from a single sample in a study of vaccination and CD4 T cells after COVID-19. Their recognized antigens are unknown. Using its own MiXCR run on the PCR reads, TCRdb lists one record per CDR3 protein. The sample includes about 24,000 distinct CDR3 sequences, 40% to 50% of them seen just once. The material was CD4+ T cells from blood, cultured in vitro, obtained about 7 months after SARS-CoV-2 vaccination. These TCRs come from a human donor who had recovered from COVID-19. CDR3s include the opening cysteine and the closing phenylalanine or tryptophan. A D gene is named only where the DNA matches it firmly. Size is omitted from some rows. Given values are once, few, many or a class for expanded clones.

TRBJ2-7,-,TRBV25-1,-,TGTGCCAGCAGCGTCGGGGCCTCGAACGAGCAGTACTTC,CASSVGASNEQYF
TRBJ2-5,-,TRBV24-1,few,TGTGCCACCAGTGACCGAACGGGACACCAAGAGACCCAGTACTTC,CATSDRTGHQETQYF
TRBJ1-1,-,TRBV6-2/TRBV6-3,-,TGTGCCAGCTCTCGGGCAGATGAAGCTTTCTTT,CASSRADEAFF
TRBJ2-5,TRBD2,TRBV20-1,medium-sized,TGCAGTGCTAGAGATCCTAGCGGACGAGAGACCCAGTACTTC,CSARDPSGRETQYF
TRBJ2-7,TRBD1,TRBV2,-,TGTGCCAGCAGTGAGGGGACAGGGGCGGGCGAGCAGTACTTC,CASSEGTGAGEQYF
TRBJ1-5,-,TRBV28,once,TGTGCCAGCAGTTCGCTAGATAAGTATAGCAATCAGCCCCGGCATTTT,CASSSLDKYSNQPRHF
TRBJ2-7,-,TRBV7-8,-,TGTGCCAGCAGCTTAAGAGCTTACGAGCAGTACTTC,CASSLRAYEQYF
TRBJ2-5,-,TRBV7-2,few,TGTGCCAGCAGCGCGGTGTGGGAGACCCAGTACTTC,CASSAVWETQYF
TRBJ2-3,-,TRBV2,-,TGTGCCAGCCGGCAGGCTCGAGGTGGAGATACGCAGTATTTT,CASRQARGGDTQYF
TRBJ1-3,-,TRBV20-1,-,TGCAGTGCTAGAGAGGGGGCAACCTCTGGAAACACCATATATTTT,CSAREGATSGNTIYF
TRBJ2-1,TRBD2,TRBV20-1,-,TGCAGTGCGCAGGGACTAGCGGGAGCTGAGCAGTTCTTC,CSAQGLAGAEQFF
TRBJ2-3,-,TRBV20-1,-,TGCAGTGCGGACAGTTCTATCACAGATACGCAGTATTTT,CSADSSITDTQYF
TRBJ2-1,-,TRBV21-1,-,TGTGCCAGCGACCGGACTAGCGGGAGACTGGGCAATGAGCAGTTCTTC,CASDRTSGRLGNEQFF
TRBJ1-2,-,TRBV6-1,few,TGTGCCAGCACCTACGGACCGCCTAACTATGGCTACACCTTC,CASTYGPPNYGYTF
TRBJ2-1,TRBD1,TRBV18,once,TGTGCCAGCTCAGGGGACAGGGGCAATGAGCAGTTCTTC,CASSGDRGNEQFF
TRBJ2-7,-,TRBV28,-,TGTGCCAGCAGTTCTCCCCTTGGTAAGGCCGGAACCTACGAGCAGTACTTC,CASSSPLGKAGTYEQYF
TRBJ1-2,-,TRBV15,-,TGTGCCACCAGCAGAGATATCTTGAACAGACGCTCTAACTATGGCTACACCTTC,CATSRDILNRRSNYGYTF
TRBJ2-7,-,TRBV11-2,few,TGTGCCAGCAGCTTACTCTACGAGCAGTACTTC,CASSLLYEQYF
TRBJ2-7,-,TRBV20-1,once,TGCAGTGCTAGAGATTACGGTGCGGCCGGGGGGCTCGAGCAGTACTTC,CSARDYGAAGGLEQYF
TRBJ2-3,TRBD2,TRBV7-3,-,TGTGCCAGCAGACCGAGCGGGGGCACAGATACGCAGTATTTT,CASRPSGGTDTQYF
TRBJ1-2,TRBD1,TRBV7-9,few,TGTGCCAGCAGCTCAGCCGGGACAGGGAAGGGCTATGGCTACACCTTC,CASSSAGTGKGYGYTF
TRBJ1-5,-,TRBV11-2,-,TGTGCCAGCAGCCAAGACGCCGGCAATCAGCCCCAGCATTTT,CASSQDAGNQPQHF
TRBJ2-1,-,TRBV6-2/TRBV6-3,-,TGTGCCAGCAGTTTCTCTCAGAGGAGAACCTACAATGAGCAGTTCTTC,CASSFSQRRTYNEQFF
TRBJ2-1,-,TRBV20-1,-,TGCAGTGCTAGTGATCCTCGGACCGCCTCCTACAATGAGCAGTTCTTC,CSASDPRTASYNEQFF
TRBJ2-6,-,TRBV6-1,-,TGTGCCAGCAGGGACACAGGGGACTTGCACTCTGGGGCCAACGTCCTGACTTTC,CASRDTGDLHSGANVLTF
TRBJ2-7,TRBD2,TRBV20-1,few,TGCAGTGCTAGAGATTTCAGGACTAGCGGGAGCTCCTACGAGCAGTACTTC,CSARDFRTSGSSYEQYF
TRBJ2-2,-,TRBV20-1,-,TGCAGTGCTTCGACCGTACCCGGGGAGCTGTTTTTT,CSASTVPGELFF
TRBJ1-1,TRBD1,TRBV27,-,TGTGCCAGCAGTGTGGACAGGGGGGGAGCTGAAGCTTTCTTT,CASSVDRGGAEAFF
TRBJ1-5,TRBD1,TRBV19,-,TGTGCCAGTAGTATCGGGACAGGGTCATATAGCAATCAGCCCCAGCATTTT,CASSIGTGSYSNQPQHF
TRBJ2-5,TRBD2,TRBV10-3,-,TGTGCCATCAGTCGGGGCGGGAGCCAAGAGACCCAGTACTTC,CAISRGGSQETQYF
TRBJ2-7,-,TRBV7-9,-,TGTGCCAGCAGCTTAGCGCGGGCCGCCTACGAGCAGTACTTC,CASSLARAAYEQYF
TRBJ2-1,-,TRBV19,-,TGTGCCAGTAGCGGGGCTGGCGGGAATGAGCAGTTCTTC,CASSGAGGNEQFF
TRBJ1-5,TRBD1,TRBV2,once,TGTGCCAGTAAAGGACAGGGAGAAAGCAATCAGCCCCAGCATTTT,CASKGQGESNQPQHF
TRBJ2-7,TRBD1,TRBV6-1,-,TGTGCCAGCAAAGACAGGGTTTTCTCCTACGAGCAGTACTTC,CASKDRVFSYEQYF
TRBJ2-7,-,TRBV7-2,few,TGTGCCAGCAGCCTAACCGGGCGACAGGCCCCGAACTTC,CASSLTGRQAPNF
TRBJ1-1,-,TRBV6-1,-,TGTGCCAGCACCGCCCAATGGAACACTGAAGCTTTCTTT,CASTAQWNTEAFF
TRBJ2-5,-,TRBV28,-,TGTGCCAGCAGTTCCCAGGGAGCCCAACAAGAGACCCAGTACTTC,CASSSQGAQQETQYF
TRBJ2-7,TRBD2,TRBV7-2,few,TGTGCCAGCAGCCCTTACGGACTAGTGTCCCTAGCTCAATTGTACTTC,CASSPYGLVSLAQLYF
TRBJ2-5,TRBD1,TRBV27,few,TGTGCCAGCAGTTTATTGGCAGGGGGAGAGGCGACCCAGTACTTC,CASSLLAGGEATQYF
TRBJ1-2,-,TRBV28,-,TGTGCCGCTACCCGTGGCAGGGGCGTTCCCGGGAGGGATGGCTACACCTTC,CAATRGRGVPGRDGYTF
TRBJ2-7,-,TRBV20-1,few,TGCAGTGCTGAAACAGGGAGGTCGGACGAGCAGTACTTC,CSAETGRSDEQYF
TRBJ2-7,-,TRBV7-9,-,TGTGCCAGCAGCTCCTACCCTTCTTACTACGAGCAGTACTTC,CASSSYPSYYEQYF
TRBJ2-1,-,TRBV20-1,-,TGCAGTGCTAGTGGAGGACCCGGAGACAATGAGCAGTTCTTC,CSASGGPGDNEQFF
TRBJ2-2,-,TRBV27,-,TGTGCCAGCAGTTTATTACGGAACACCGGGGAGCTGTTTTTT,CASSLLRNTGELFF
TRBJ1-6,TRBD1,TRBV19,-,TGTGCCAGTAGTATAGGGGGACAGGAAAATTCACCCCTCCACTTT,CASSIGGQENSPLHF
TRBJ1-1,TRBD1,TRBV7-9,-,TGTGCCAGCAGCTCCGGGACAGGAAACACTGAAGCTTTCTTT,CASSSGTGNTEAFF
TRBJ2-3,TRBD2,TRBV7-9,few,TGTGCCAGCAGCAGGCCCGGGACTAGCGTCACAGATACGCAGTATTTT,CASSRPGTSVTDTQYF
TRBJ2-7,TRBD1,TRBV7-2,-,TGTGCCAGCAGCTTAGATGCAGGGGGCTCCTACGAGCAGTACTTC,CASSLDAGGSYEQYF
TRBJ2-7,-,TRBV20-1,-,TGCAGTGCTTCCGGGGCGACAAGCTCCTACGAGCAGTACTTC,CSASGATSSYEQYF
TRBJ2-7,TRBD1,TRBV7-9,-,TGTGCCAGCAGCGAACCGGGACAGCAGTACAACGAGCAGTACTTC,CASSEPGQQYNEQYF